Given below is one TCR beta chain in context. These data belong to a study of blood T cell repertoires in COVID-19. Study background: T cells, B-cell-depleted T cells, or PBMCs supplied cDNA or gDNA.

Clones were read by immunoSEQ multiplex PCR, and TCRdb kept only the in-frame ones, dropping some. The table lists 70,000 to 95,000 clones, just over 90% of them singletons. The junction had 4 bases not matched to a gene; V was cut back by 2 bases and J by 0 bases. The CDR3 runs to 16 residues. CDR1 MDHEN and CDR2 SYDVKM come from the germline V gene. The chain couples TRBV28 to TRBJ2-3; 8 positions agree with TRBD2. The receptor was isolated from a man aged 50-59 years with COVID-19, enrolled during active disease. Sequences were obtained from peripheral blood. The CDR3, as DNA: TGTGCCAGCAGTTTAGGGGTAGCGGGGAGCACAGATACGCAGTATTTT. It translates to CASSLGVAGSTDTQYF.